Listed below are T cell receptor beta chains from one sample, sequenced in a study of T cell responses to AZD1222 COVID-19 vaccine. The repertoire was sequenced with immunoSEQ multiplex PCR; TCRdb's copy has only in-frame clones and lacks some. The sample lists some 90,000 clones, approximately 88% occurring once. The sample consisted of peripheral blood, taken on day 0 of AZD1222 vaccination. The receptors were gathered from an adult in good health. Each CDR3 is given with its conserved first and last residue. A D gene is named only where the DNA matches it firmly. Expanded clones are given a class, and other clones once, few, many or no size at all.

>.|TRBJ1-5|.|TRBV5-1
CASSFSGAQPQHF
TGCGCCAGCAGCTTTTCGGGGGCTCAGCCCCAGCATTTT
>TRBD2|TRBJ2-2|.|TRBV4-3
CASSYRAGDSRAGELFF
TGCGCCAGCAGCTACCGGGCGGGGGATTCGCGGGCCGGGGAGCTGTTTTTT
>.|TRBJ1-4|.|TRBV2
CASRSPGAANEKLFF
TGTGCCAGCAGGTCACCAGGGGCGGCTAATGAAAAACTGTTTTTT
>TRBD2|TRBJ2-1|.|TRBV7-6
CASSLAFLAGDNEQFF
TGTGCCAGCAGCTTAGCGTTCCTAGCGGGGGACAATGAGCAGTTCTTC
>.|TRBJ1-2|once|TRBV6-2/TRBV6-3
CASSYSGTPNGYTF
TGTGCCAGCAGTTACAGCGGGACGCCGAATGGCTACACCTTC
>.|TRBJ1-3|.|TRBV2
CASNQVTGNTIYF
TGTGCCAGCAATCAGGTTACGGGAAACACCATATATTTT
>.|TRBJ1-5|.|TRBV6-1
CASSDPWGGVNQPQHF
TGTGCCAGCAGTGATCCCTGGGGGGGGGTCAATCAGCCCCAGCATTTT
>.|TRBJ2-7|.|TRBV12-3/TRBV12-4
CASSPADRYEQYF
TGTGCCAGCAGTCCGGCGGACAGATACGAGCAGTACTTC
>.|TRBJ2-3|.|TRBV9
CASSVRATDTQYF
TGTGCCAGCAGCGTCCGGGCCACAGATACGCAGTATTTT
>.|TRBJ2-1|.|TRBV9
CASSAGRISYNEQFF
TGTGCCAGCAGCGCCGGAAGAATATCTTACAATGAGCAGTTCTTC
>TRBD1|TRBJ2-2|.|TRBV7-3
CASSLTGPPTGELFF
TGTGCCAGCAGCCTGACAGGGCCACCGACCGGGGAGCTGTTTTTT
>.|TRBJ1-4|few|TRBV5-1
CASSLQPTNEKLFF
TGCGCCAGCAGCTTGCAGCCGACTAATGAAAAACTGTTTTTT
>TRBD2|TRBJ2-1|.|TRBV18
CASSPSSGPYNEQFF
TGTGCCAGCTCACCTTCTAGCGGTCCCTACAATGAGCAGTTCTTC
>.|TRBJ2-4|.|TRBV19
CASSMVGLTSAKNIQYF
TGTGCCAGTAGTATGGTCGGCCTAACTTCGGCCAAAAACATTCAGTACTTC
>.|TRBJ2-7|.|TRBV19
CASSSRDSSYEQYF
TGTGCCAGTAGTTCCCGGGACTCGTCCTACGAGCAGTACTTC
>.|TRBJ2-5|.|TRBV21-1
CASSAPTREAGETQYF
TGTGCCAGCAGCGCCCCTACCCGGGAGGCGGGAGAGACCCAGTACTTC
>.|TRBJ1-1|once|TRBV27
CASSLWFQAGGSTEAFF
TGTGCCAGCAGTTTATGGTTCCAGGCCGGAGGAAGCACTGAAGCTTTCTTT
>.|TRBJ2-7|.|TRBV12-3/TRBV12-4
CASSFGYEQYF
TGTGCCAGCAGTTTCGGGTACGAGCAGTACTTC
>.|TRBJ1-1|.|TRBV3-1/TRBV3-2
CASSQDDGIGEAFF
TGTGCCAGCAGCCAAGATGACGGGATCGGTGAAGCTTTCTTT
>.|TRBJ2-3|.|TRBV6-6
CASSKDYTQYF
TGTGCCAGCAGCAAAGATTATACGCAGTATTTT
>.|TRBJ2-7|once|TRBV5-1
CASSLVAGVYEQYF
TGCGCCAGCAGCTTGGTGGCAGGGGTCTACGAGCAGTACTTC
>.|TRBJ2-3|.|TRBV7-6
CASSLNLGRGGTDTQYF
TGTGCCAGCAGCTTAAACCTCGGAAGGGGTGGGACTGATACGCAGTATTTT
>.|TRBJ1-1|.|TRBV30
CAWSVLDTEAFF
TGTGCCTGGAGTGTATTGGACACTGAAGCTTTCTTT
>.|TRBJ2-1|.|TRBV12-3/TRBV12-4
CASSLESGNEQFF
TGTGCCAGCAGTTTAGAAAGCGGCAATGAGCAGTTCTTC
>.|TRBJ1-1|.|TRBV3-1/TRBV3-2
CASSQVGNTEAFF
TGTGCCAGCAGCCAAGTGGGGAACACTGAAGCTTTCTTT
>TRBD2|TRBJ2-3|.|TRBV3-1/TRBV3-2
CASSQGLAGTDTQYF
TGTGCCAGCAGCCAGGGACTAGCGGGGACGGATACGCAGTATTTT
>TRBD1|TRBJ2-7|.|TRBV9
CASSVGPGTGVYEQYF
TGTGCCAGCAGCGTAGGGCCCGGGACAGGGGTATACGAGCAGTACTTC
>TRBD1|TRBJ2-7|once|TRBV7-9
CASSLAWTGSYEQYF
TGTGCCAGCAGCTTAGCTTGGACAGGGAGCTACGAGCAGTACTTC
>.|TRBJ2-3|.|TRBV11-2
CASSLGVGSTDTQYF
TGTGCCAGCAGCTTAGGAGTCGGGAGTACAGATACGCAGTATTTT
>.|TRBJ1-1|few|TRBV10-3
CAISEAGRRVAFF
TGTGCCATCAGTGAGGCAGGGCGTCGAGTAGCTTTCTTT
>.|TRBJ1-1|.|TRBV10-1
CASSESPGVVEAFF
TGCGCCAGCAGTGAGTCTCCAGGGGTGGTTGAAGCTTTCTTT
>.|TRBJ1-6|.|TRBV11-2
CASSSRFPTPGYNSPLHF
TGTGCCAGCAGCTCTAGGTTTCCGACCCCGGGGTATAATTCACCCCTCCACTTT
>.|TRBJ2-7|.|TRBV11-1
CASSFILGSYEQYF
TGTGCCAGCAGCTTTATCCTGGGGTCCTACGAGCAGTACTTC
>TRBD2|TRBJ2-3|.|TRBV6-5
CASRETSGGPDTQYF
TGTGCCAGCAGGGAGACTAGCGGGGGGCCAGATACGCAGTATTTT
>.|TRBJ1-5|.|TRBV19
CASRFRFGNQPQHF
TGTGCCAGTAGGTTCAGGTTCGGCAATCAGCCCCAGCATTTT
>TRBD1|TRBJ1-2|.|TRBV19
CASSRGTGSNYGYTF
TGTGCCAGTAGCCGCGGGACAGGGTCTAACTATGGCTACACCTTC
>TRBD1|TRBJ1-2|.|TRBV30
CAWRETGGNYGYTF
TGTGCCTGGAGGGAGACAGGGGGTAACTATGGCTACACCTTC
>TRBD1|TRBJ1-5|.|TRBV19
CASRVTGGPNQPQHF
TGTGCCAGTAGGGTAACAGGGGGCCCAAATCAGCCCCAGCATTTT
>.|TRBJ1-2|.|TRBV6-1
CASSEGAGYGYTF
TGTGCCAGCAGTGAAGGGGCAGGCTACGGCTACACCTTC
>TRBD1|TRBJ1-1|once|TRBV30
CAWSKGGGLRTEAFF
TGTGCCTGGAGTAAAGGGGGCGGTCTAAGGACTGAAGCTTTCTTT
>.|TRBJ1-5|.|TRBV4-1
CASSQDGNQPQHF
TGCGCCAGCAGCCAAGATGGTAATCAGCCCCAGCATTTT
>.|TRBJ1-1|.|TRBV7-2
CASSPNVRGSLRTEAFF
TGTGCCAGCAGCCCCAATGTTCGGGGATCCTTAAGGACTGAAGCTTTCTTT
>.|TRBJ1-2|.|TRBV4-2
CASSQDTRGRYGYTF
TGTGCCAGCAGCCAAGATACTCGGGGGCGTTATGGCTACACCTTC
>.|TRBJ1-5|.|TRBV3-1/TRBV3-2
CASSQGNQPQHF
TGTGCCAGCAGCCAAGGGAATCAGCCCCAGCATTTT
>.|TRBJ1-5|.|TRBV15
CATSRAWGTGNQPQHF
TGTGCCACCAGCAGAGCTTGGGGGACGGGCAATCAGCCCCAGCATTTT
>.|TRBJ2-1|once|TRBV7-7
CASSLGTQGEQFF
TGTGCTAGCAGCTTAGGGACGCAGGGTGAGCAGTTCTTC